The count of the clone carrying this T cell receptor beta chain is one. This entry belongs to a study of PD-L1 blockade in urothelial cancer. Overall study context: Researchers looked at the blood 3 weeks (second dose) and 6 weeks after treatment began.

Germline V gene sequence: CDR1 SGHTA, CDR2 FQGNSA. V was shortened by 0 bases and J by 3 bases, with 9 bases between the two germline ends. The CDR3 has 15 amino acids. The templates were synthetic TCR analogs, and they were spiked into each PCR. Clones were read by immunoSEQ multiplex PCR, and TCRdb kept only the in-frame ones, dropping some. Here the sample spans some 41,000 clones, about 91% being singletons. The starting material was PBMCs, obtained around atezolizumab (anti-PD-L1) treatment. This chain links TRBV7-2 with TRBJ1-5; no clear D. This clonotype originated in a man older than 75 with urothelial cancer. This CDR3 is CASSLAAGINQPQHF. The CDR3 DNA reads TGTGCCAGCAGCTTAGCGGCAGGCATCAATCAGCCCCAGCATTTT. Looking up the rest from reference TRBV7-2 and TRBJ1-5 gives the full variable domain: GAGVSQSPSNKVTEKGKDVELRCDPISGHTALYWYRQSLGQGLEFLIYFQGNSAPDKSGLPSDRFSAERTGGSVSTLTIQRTQQEDSAVYLCASSLAAGINQPQHFGDGTRLSIL.